This T cell receptor (beta chain) appears in the sequencing data of a study of T cell responses to AZD1222 COVID-19 vaccine. At the level of the study: Pooling of second doses given at about 4 or about 12 weeks was done. The study's findings and limits: In a largely white British group with more females than males, clonal diversity was possibly underestimated. Reports say nearly half of spike-specific TCRs go after unmutated variant regions. Spike-specific TCRs gained breadth and depth after people received two AZD1222 doses.

As for this clone: Its antigen remains unknown.

Trimming took off 3 bases at V and 7 bases at J, with 10 bases between the two ends. The CDR3 has 13 amino acids. Germline CDR1 and CDR2: MRHNA and SNTAGT. The repertoire was sequenced with immunoSEQ multiplex PCR; TCRdb's copy has only in-frame clones and lacks some. Among around 160,000 clones, about nine tenths were seen once, and the ten largest hold about 16%. The sequence came from an adult in good health. This specimen was peripheral blood, taken on day 0 of AZD1222 vaccination. The chain couples TRBV6-4 to TRBJ2-1; no clear D gene. The CDR3 is CASSDLTTNEQFF. The CDR3 DNA is TGTGCCAGCAGTGATTTAACGACGAATGAGCAGTTCTTC.